These 10 T cell receptor beta chains share one sample of origin, sequenced in a study of cytomegalovirus exposure and HLA in healthy donors. 60 Vbeta and 13 Jbeta primers were used in PCR. Assay: immunoSEQ multiplex PCR; the TCRdb copy retains only in-frame clones and omits some. Of more than 95,000 clones listed, around three quarters are singletons. The sample was PBMCs. Receptors originate from a woman aged 18-29 years in good health and CMV-seropositive.

This clone was detected only a few times. V and J are TRBV7-3 and TRBJ2-3, with 11 bases aligning to TRBD1. V trimming: 6 bases; J trimming: 6 bases; junction bases outside the gene matches: 8. This CDR3 spans 15 amino acids. CDR1 SGHTA and CDR2 FQGTGA come from the germline V gene. This CDR3 is CASSKRTGGADTQYF. CDR3 DNA: TGTGCCAGCAGTAAAAGGACAGGGGGCGCGGATACGCAGTATTTT.

The genes are TRBV30 and TRBJ1-2, with D tentatively TRBD1 (6 bases). Trimming took 2 bases from V and 7 from J, leaving 8 bases between them. CDR1 and CDR2 from the germline V gene are GTSNPN and SVGIG (reference sequence). This CDR3 spans 11 amino acids. The CDR3 region has the DNA TGTGCCTGGAGTAAGGGGGTTGGCTACACCTTC. Translation: CAWSKGVGYTF.

The chain has TRBV9 and TRBJ2-7, with D possibly being TRBD1 (6 bases). Per the germline V gene, CDR1 is SGDLS and CDR2 is YYNGEE. The CDR3 has 15 amino acids. The V end lost 4 bases, the J end lost 2 bases, and 16 bases lay between the germline ends. For the CDR3, the DNA is TGTGCCAGCAGCCGACGAACCGAGGGGGCCTACGAGCAGTACTTC. This codes for CASSRRTEGAYEQYF. The variable domain in full, completed from reference TRBV9 and TRBJ2-7, reads DSGVTQTPKHLITATGQRVTLRCSPRSGDLSVYWYQQSLDQGLQFLIQYYNGEERAKGNILERFSAQQFPDLHSELNLSSLELGDSALYFCASSRRTEGAYEQYFGPGTRLTVT.

The chain combines TRBV7-9 with TRBJ2-1; 10 nucleotides agree with TRBD1. J was trimmed by 8 bases and V by 5 bases; bases with no gene match: 12. Germline V gene data show CDR1 as SEHNR and CDR2 as FQNEAQ (reference sequence). The CDR3 has 16 amino acids. The CDR3 reads CASSAPVGQGTDEQFF. Written as DNA, the CDR3 is TGTGCCAGCAGCGCCCCCGTGGGACAGGGGACGGATGAGCAGTTCTTC.

DNA for the CDR3: TGTGCCCATCGTAGCGGGCCGAGCACAGATACGCAGTATTTT. It is translated as CAHRSGPSTDTQYF. The chain uses TRBV2 and TRBJ2-3; 7 bases are a match to TRBD2. Germline V gives CDR1 SNHLY, CDR2 FYNNEI. Unmatched junction bases numbered 8, after V lost 11 bases and J lost 0 bases. The CDR3 spans 14 residues.

The chain joins TRBV30 to TRBJ2-7, with 14 bases that match TRBD2. This CDR3 has 14 residues. Germline assignment: CDR1 GTSNPN and CDR2 SVGIG (reference sequence). With 3 bases clipped from V and 6 bases from J, the junction kept 4 bases outside the gene matches. The CDR3 sequence is CAWSQGLAGAEQYF. The CDR3 nucleotides are TGTGCCTGGAGCCAGGGACTAGCGGGAGCCGAGCAGTACTTC.

This chain connects TRBV5-6 to TRBJ1-6; 10 bases agree with TRBD1. V was clipped by 2 bases and J by 7 bases; unmatched bases: 6. The CDR3 length is 16 residues. CDR1 is SGHDT, CDR2 YYEEEE, per germline. CDR3 in amino acids: CASSLPGTGENSPLHF. The CDR3, as DNA: TGTGCCAGCAGCTTACCCGGGACAGGGGAAAATTCACCCCTCCACTTT.

This chain links TRBV10-1 with TRBJ2-1; 7 nucleotides line up with TRBD1. Germline assignment: CDR1 WNHNN and CDR2 SYGVQD (reference sequence). The V gene end was trimmed by 8 bases and the J gene end by 7 bases; junction bases not matched to a gene: 8. This CDR3 has 13 amino acids. The CDR3 DNA reads TGCGCCAGCTACAGGGGCGCTCTTAATGAGCAGTTCTTC. Translated: CASYRGALNEQFF.

The chain is built from TRBV5-6 and TRBJ2-5; D is possibly TRBD1 (6 bases). The V and J ends lost 9 bases and 5 bases respectively, with 17 bases between them. The CDR3 runs 13 residues. Per germline, CDR1 SGHDT and CDR2 YYEEEE. The CDR3 sequence: CATAKGVSETQYF. DNA for the CDR3: TGTGCCACCGCGAAGGGGGTGAGTGAGACCCAGTACTTC.

This chain joins TRBV2 and TRBJ1-1, with a tentative D call TRBD1 (5 bases). Germline loops: CDR1 SNHLY, CDR2 FYNNEI. V lost 2 bases and J 8 bases, leaving 24 bases between the germline ends. This CDR3 comprises 17 residues. CDR3 in DNA: TGTGCCAGCAGTGAACAGGGTCGTAGCGGGCCAGGCAAAGAAGCTTTCTTT. Protein product: CASSEQGRSGPGKEAFF.